These 22 T cell receptor beta chains came from one sample sequenced in a study of OX40 agonist ivuxolimab in advanced cancers. The assay was immunoSEQ multiplex PCR, and TCRdb's table has in-frame clones only and misses some. The top ten hold about 26% of the sample, which has over 20,000 clones, 60% to 80% seen once. This specimen was CD4+ or CD8+ T cells sorted from blood, taken in a trial of the OX40 agonist ivuxolimab. Every receptor here comes from an adult with an advanced solid tumor such as melanoma, head and neck, liver or kidney cancer.

This clone was counted a few times. The chain combines TRBV5-4 with TRBJ2-7, with D perhaps given as TRBD1 or TRBD2 (6 bases each). The V gene lost 4 bases and the J gene lost 2 bases, with 19 bases spanning the gap. Germline loops: CDR1 SGHNT, CDR2 YYREEE (reference sequence). The CDR3 totals 16 residues. The CDR3 DNA reads as TGTGCCAGCAGCCAAAGTGCGGAGGGGGTTCCCTACGAGCAGTACTTC. It translates to CASSQSAEGVPYEQYF. Combining the CDR3 with reference TRBV5-4 and TRBJ2-7 gives the whole variable domain ETGVTQSPTHLIKTRGQQVTLRCSSQSGHNTVSWYQQALGQGPQFIFQYYREEENGRGNFPPRFSGLQFPNYSSELNVNALELDDSALYLCASSQSAEGVPYEQYFGPGTRLTVT.

The V gene is TRBV12-5, the J gene TRBJ2-5, with D possibly being TRBD2 (5 bases). There are 15 residues in the CDR3. Trimming stripped 2 bases from V and 5 bases from J, with 15 bases between. The germline gives CDR1 LGHNT, CDR2 FRNRAP. In nucleotides, the CDR3 is TGTGCTAGTGGTTTGTGGCAGCCGGGCGGGGAGACCCAGTACTTC. Translating it yields CASGLWQPGGETQYF.

In this sample, this clone turned up once. The CDR3 protein is CASSILGLAGGSSYNEQFF. Here the CDR3 DNA reads TGTGCCAGTAGTATATTGGGACTAGCGGGGGGAAGCTCCTACAATGAGCAGTTCTTC. The J gene is TRBJ2-1, the V gene TRBV19, with 15 bases identical to TRBD2. The CDR3 loop spans 19 amino acids. CDR1 and CDR2 from the germline V gene are LNHDA and SQIVND (reference sequence). V shed 2 bases, J shed 0 bases, and the junction held 5 bases outside the gene matches.

This chain uses TRBV28 with TRBJ1-1; TRBD1 might be the D (6 bases). The CDR3 totals 15 residues. V was trimmed by 4 bases and J by 0 bases, leaving 12 bases between them. Germline V CDR1 and CDR2: MDHEN, SYDVKM. In nucleotides, the CDR3 is TGTGCCAGCAGTTGGAGGGGGATCATGAACACTGAAGCTTTCTTT. Translated, it gives CASSWRGIMNTEAFF.

On this clone: An end of the junction differs from the germline gene, which may be a read error. V and J are TRBV29-1 and TRBJ2-3; 11 bases map to TRBD2. The germline V gene encodes CDR1 SQVTM and CDR2 ANQGSEA. This CDR3 region has 15 residues. This chain's CDR3 is CSVEALAGGADTQYF. CDR3 sequence (DNA): TGCAGCGTGGAAGCTCTAGCGGGGGGAGCAGATACGCAGTATTTT.

The chain has TRBV28 and TRBJ1-1, with D hard to call. Trimming took off 5 bases at V and 5 bases at J, with 9 bases between the two ends. Per germline, CDR1 MDHEN and CDR2 SYDVKM. This CDR3 has 12 amino acids. DNA of the CDR3: TGTGCCAGCAGTCCCTCCGGAACTGAAGCTTTCTTT. It yields the protein CASSPSGTEAFF.

The chain joins TRBV2 to TRBJ1-1; D not resolved. CDR3 length: 16 amino acids. Germline V gene lookup returns CDR1 SNHLY and CDR2 FYNNEI. Trimming cost V 0 bases and J 0 bases, with 11 bases left between them. CDR3 residues: CASSEADERLNTEAFF. The DNA of the CDR3 is TGTGCCAGCAGTGAAGCGGATGAGCGGTTGAACACTGAAGCTTTCTTT.

This chain links TRBV7-8 with TRBJ1-6, with D possibly TRBD1 on 5 matching bases. CDR3 length: 14 residues. The V end lost 0 bases, the J end lost 9 bases, and 9 bases lay between the germline ends. The germline V gene encodes CDR1 SGHVS and CDR2 FQNEAQ. Here the CDR3 reads CASSLAMRGSPLHF. The CDR3 DNA reads as TGTGCCAGCAGCTTAGCGATGAGGGGTTCACCCCTCCACTTT.

V is TRBV18 and J is TRBJ2-7; 8 nucleotides align to TRBD1. V lost 0 bases and J lost 2; bases outside the gene matches: 3. The germline V gene encodes CDR1 KGHSH and CDR2 LQKENI. The CDR3 is made up of 15 amino acids. CDR3 bases: TGTGCCAGCTCACCACCGACAGGGGTTGCCTACGAGCAGTACTTC. Its protein product is CASSPPTGVAYEQYF. The complete variable domain, with remaining parts taken from reference TRBV18 and TRBJ2-7, reads NAGVMQNPRHLVRRRGQEARLRCSPMKGHSHVYWYRQLPEEGLKFMVYLQKENIIDESGMPKERFSAEFPKEGPSILRIQQVVRGDSAAYFCASSPPTGVAYEQYFGPGTRLTVT.

The chain combines TRBV6-6 with TRBJ2-1; no clear D gene. V gave up 2 bases and J gave up 5 bases, with 16 bases separating them. The CDR3 totals 16 residues. CDR1 is MNHNY, CDR2 SVGAGI, per germline (reference sequence). In DNA form, the CDR3 reads TGTGCCAGCAGTTACCCCTCGGGCCCGGAACACAATGAGCAGTTCTTC. Amino acid sequence: CASSYPSGPEHNEQFF.

This rearrangement joins TRBV14 to TRBJ2-7; D uncertain. This CDR3 comprises 13 residues. Trimming took 0 bases from V and 3 from J, leaving 6 bases between them. CDR1 is SGHDN and CDR2 is FVKESK in the germline V gene. CDR3 coding DNA: TGTGCCAGCAGCCAAGATACCCTCTACGAGCAGTACTTC. It specifies CASSQDTLYEQYF. The entire variable domain, with the rest obtained from reference TRBV14 and TRBJ2-7, is as follows: EAGVTQFPSHSVIEKGQTVTLRCDPISGHDNLYWYRRVMGKEIKFLLHFVKESKQDESGMPNNRFLAERTGGTYSTLKVQPAELEDSGVYFCASSQDTLYEQYFGPGTRLTVT.

The chain has TRBV7-6 and TRBJ2-3, with D possibly being TRBD1 (6 bases). The germline V and J ends were trimmed by 0 bases and 5 bases, with 9 bases remaining between them. This CDR3 is 14 amino acids long. Germline V gene sequence: CDR1 SGHVS, CDR2 FNYEAQ. The CDR3: CASSLARGGDTQYF. CDR3 bases: TGTGCCAGCAGCTTAGCCAGGGGTGGAGATACGCAGTATTTT.

The rearrangement joins TRBV7-6 to TRBJ2-3, with TRBD1 matching 9 bases. The CDR3 sequence is 16 residues long. With 3 bases clipped from V and 1 base from J, the junction kept 5 bases outside the gene matches. Germline V gene data show CDR1 as SGHVS and CDR2 as FNYEAQ. This CDR3 is CASSFRTGEGTDTQYF. Here the CDR3 DNA reads TGTGCCAGCAGCTTTCGGACAGGGGAGGGCACAGATACGCAGTATTTT.

The chain uses TRBV9 and TRBJ2-1, with 7 positions matching TRBD2. The V gene's germline CDR1 is SGDLS and CDR2 YYNGEE. The junction had 5 bases not matched to a gene; V was cut back by 3 bases and J by 8 bases. This CDR3 is 13 amino acids long. The CDR3 DNA reads TGTGCCAGCAGCGGCGGGAGCTTGGATGAGCAGTTCTTC. It codes for CASSGGSLDEQFF.

The chain is built from TRBV5-1 and TRBJ1-3; no definite D call. The CDR3 length is 15 residues. CDR1 and CDR2 (germline): SGHRS, YFSETQ. Between the trimmed V and J ends, which lost 0 bases and 0 bases, there was a span of 7 bases. CDR3 DNA: TGCGCCAGCAGCTTGGAGGCCAGCTCTGGAAACACCATATATTTT. Protein sequence: CASSLEASSGNTIYF.

The rearrangement uses TRBV9 and TRBJ2-4, with 9 nucleotides matching TRBD2. V lost 3 bases, J lost 3 bases, and 1 base stayed unmatched. There are 14 residues in the CDR3. Looked up from germline, CDR1 is SGDLS and CDR2 is YYNGEE. CDR3 DNA sequence: TGTGCCAGCAGCGGGCGGGAGGGCAAAAACATTCAGTACTTC. It specifies CASSGREGKNIQYF.

The chain carries TRBV6-5 and TRBJ2-7; possible D gene TRBD2, 5 bases. CDR1 MNHEY and CDR2 SVGAGI come from the germline V gene. Trimming removed 7 bases from V and 1 base from J, with 11 bases in between. The CDR3 has 13 residues. The CDR3 bases are TGTGCCAGCAACGTTCCGGGGTCCTACGAGCAGTACTTC. This codes for CASNVPGSYEQYF.

The chain employs TRBV7-2 and TRBJ2-1, with no clear D. The CDR3 has 12 amino acids. Germline values: CDR1 SGHTA, CDR2 FQGNSA. Deletions cut 4 bases from V and 7 bases from J, with 8 bases between. In DNA form, the CDR3 reads TGTGCCAGCAGCTCCCTAGGTAATGAGCAGTTCTTC. It translates to CASSSLGNEQFF.

The J gene is TRBJ2-7, the V gene TRBV5-6; D ambiguous. This CDR3 spans 13 amino acids. The V end was cut by 4 bases, the J end by 4 bases, with 12 bases between. Germline CDR1 SGHDT, CDR2 YYEEEE. DNA for the CDR3: TGTGCCAGCAGCCCTGGGGTCAGATACGAGCAGTACTTC. It specifies CASSPGVRYEQYF. The full variable domain, completed using reference TRBV5-6 and TRBJ2-7, is DAGVTQSPTHLIKTRGQQVTLRCSPKSGHDTVSWYQQALGQGPQFIFQYYEEEERQRGNFPDRFSGHQFPNYSSELNVNALLLGDSALYLCASSPGVRYEQYFGPGTRLTVT.

The chain uses TRBV7-9 and TRBJ1-4, with D perhaps TRBD1 (6 bases). Between the trimmed V and J ends, which lost 5 bases and 2 bases, there was a span of 12 bases. Germline-derived CDR1 and CDR2 are SEHNR and FQNEAQ (reference sequence). The CDR3 consists of 15 residues. Here the CDR3 reads CASSPEGGTNEKLFF. For the CDR3, the DNA is TGTGCCAGCAGCCCTGAGGGGGGGACTAATGAAAAACTGTTTTTT.

V and J are TRBV7-7 and TRBJ2-2; D uncertain. CDR3 length equals 13 residues. Germline CDR1 is SSHAT and CDR2 is FNYEAQ (reference sequence). V lost 4 bases to trimming and J lost 4 bases, with 7 bases between them. CDR3 residues: CASSSPGTGELFF. DNA of the CDR3: TGTGCCAGCAGCTCACCGGGCACCGGGGAGCTGTTTTTT.

This clone was counted many times. The J gene is TRBJ2-7, the V gene TRBV27, with D possibly matching TRBD2 (5 bases). V gave up 8 bases and J gave up 1 base, with 9 bases separating them. CDR3 length: 12 residues. In germline, CDR1 is MNHEY, CDR2 SMNVEV (reference sequence). CDR3 in amino acids: CASFGVSYEQYF. Written as DNA, the CDR3 is TGTGCCAGCTTCGGGGTTTCCTACGAGCAGTACTTC.